At least ten counts were recorded for the clone carrying this TCR beta chain. The antigen is unknown. The CDR3 covers 15 residues. Germline V gives CDR1 SGHRS, CDR2 YFSETQ. V was trimmed by 4 bases and J by 2 bases, leaving 15 bases between them. One entry per CDR3 protein results from TCRdb running MiXCR on the 5' RACE reads. The sample carries under 300,000 distinct CDR3 sequences, less than 20% recorded once. These data belong to a study of T-cell memory formation after mild COVID-19. The study, taken as a whole, reports: What remained unconfirmed was the SARS-CoV-2 specificity of second-wave clones peaking on day 37.

This TCR came from a man younger than 35 who had mild COVID-19 (a few samples of this study predate the infection). Cell type and time point are not known. Material for sequencing was PBMCs or a T cell subset sorted from them (not recorded which). The chain combines TRBV5-1 with TRBJ2-5; either TRBD1 or TRBD2 may supply D (5 bases each). The CDR3 nucleotides read TGCGCCAGCAGCGTAGTCCCGGGGCCTCAAGAGACCCAGTACTTC. This translates into CASSVVPGPQETQYF.